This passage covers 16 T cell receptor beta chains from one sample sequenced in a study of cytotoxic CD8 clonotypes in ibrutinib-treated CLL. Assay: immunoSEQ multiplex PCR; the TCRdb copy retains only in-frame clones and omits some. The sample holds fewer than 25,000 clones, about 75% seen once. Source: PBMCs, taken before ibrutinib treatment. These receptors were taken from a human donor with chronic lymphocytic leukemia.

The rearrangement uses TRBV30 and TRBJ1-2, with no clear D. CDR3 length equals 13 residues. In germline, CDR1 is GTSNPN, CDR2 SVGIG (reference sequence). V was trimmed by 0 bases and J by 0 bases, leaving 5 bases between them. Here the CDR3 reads CAWSVSPNYGYTF. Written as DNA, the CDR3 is TGTGCCTGGAGTGTCTCTCCTAACTATGGCTACACCTTC.

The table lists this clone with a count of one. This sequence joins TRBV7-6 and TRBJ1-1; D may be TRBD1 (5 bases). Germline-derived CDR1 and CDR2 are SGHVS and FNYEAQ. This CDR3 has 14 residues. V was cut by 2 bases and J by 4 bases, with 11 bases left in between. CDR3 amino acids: CASSLLGGGTEAFF. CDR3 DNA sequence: TGTGCCAGCAGCTTATTGGGGGGGGGCACTGAAGCTTTCTTT.

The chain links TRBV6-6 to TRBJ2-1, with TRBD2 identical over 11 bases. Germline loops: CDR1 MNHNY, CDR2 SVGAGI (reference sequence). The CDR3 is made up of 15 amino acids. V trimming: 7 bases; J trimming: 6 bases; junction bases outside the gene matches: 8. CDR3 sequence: CASTSSGRSGNEQFF. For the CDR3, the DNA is TGTGCCAGCACGTCTAGCGGGAGGTCGGGCAATGAGCAGTTCTTC.

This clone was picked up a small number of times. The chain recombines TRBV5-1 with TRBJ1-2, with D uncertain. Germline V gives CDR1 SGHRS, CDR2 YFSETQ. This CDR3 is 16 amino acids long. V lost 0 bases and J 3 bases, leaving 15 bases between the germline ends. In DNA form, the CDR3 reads TGCGCCAGCAGCTTGGCCGCGGAGCCCGGGGACTATGGCTACACCTTC. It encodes CASSLAAEPGDYGYTF.

In DNA form, the CDR3 reads TGCGCCAGCAGCTTCGATAAACCGGGACAGGGACTAAGCACTGAAGCTTTCTTT. Protein product: CASSFDKPGQGLSTEAFF. The chain recombines TRBV5-1 with TRBJ1-1; 9 bases are shared with TRBD1. CDR3 size: 18 residues. The V and J ends lost 2 bases and 4 bases, in that order; junction bases with no gene match: 15. Per the germline V gene, CDR1 is SGHRS and CDR2 is YFSETQ.

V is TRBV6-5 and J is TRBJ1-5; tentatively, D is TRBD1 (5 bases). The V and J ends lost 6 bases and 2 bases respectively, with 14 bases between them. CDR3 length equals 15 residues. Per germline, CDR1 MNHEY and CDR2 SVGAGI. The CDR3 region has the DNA TGTGCCAGCAGAACGACCGGGACTGGCAATCAGCCCCAGCATTTT. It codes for CASRTTGTGNQPQHF.

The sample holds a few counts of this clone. CDR3 sequence (DNA): TGTGCCAGCAGTGTGGGCTTCCCCTACGAGCAGTACTTC. It encodes CASSVGFPYEQYF. The chain combines TRBV25-1 with TRBJ2-7; D unresolved. This CDR3 spans 13 amino acids. CDR1 and CDR2 (germline): MGHDK, SYGVNS. Trimming stripped 4 bases from V and 2 bases from J, with 9 bases between.

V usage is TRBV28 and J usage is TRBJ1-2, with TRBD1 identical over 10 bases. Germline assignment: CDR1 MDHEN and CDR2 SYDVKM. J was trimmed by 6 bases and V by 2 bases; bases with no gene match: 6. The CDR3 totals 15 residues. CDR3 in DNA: TGTGCCAGCAGTTTAAAAGACAGGGGGCGCGATGGCTACACCTTC. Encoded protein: CASSLKDRGRDGYTF.

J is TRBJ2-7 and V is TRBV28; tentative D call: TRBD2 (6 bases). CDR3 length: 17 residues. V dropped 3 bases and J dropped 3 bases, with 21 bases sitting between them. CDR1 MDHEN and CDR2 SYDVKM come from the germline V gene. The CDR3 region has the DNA TGTGCCAGCAGTTTGGGAGGTTTCGGCAGCCGGGTCTACGAGCAGTACTTC. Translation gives CASSLGGFGSRVYEQYF.

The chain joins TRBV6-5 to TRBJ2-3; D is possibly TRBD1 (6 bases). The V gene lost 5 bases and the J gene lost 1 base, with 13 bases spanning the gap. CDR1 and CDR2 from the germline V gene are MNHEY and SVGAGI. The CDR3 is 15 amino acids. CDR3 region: CASSKTGFGTDTQYF. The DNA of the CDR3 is TGTGCCAGCAGTAAAACAGGGTTTGGCACAGATACGCAGTATTTT.

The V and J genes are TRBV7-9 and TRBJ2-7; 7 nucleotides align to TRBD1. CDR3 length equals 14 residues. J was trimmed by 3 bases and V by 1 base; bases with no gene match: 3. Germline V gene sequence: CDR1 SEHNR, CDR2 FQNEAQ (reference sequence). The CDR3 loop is CASSLEGTVYEQYF. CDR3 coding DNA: TGTGCCAGCAGCTTAGAAGGGACAGTCTACGAGCAGTACTTC.

The CDR3 region has the DNA TGCGCCAGCAGATACAGGACGTACCGAGCATCTGGGGCCAACGTCCTGACTTTC. It translates to CASRYRTYRASGANVLTF. The gene calls are TRBV23-1 and TRBJ2-6, with D perhaps matching TRBD1 (5 bases). TRBV23-1 counts as an open reading frame of uncertain function. The CDR3 contains 18 residues. Trimming pared 6 bases from V and 1 base from J, leaving 19 bases between.

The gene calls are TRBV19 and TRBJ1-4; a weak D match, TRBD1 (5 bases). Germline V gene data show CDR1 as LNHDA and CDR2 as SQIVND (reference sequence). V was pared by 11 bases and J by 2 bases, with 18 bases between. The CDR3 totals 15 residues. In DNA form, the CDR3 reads TGTGCCTCTCTACCCTGGGCAGGGACTAATGAAAAACTGTTTTTT. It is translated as CASLPWAGTNEKLFF.

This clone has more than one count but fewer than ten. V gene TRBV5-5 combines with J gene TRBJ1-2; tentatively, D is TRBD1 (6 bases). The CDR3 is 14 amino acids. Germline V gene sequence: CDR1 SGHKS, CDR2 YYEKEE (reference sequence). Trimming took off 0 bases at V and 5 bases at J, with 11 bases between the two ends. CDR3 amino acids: CASSLANRDYGYTF. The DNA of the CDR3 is TGTGCCAGCAGCTTGGCCAACAGGGATTATGGCTACACCTTC. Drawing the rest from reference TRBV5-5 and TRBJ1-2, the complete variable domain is DAGVTQSPTHLIKTRGQQVTLRCSPISGHKSVSWYQQVLGQGPQFIFQYYEKEERGRGNFPDRFSARQFPNYSSELNVNALLLGDSALYLCASSLANRDYGYTFGSGTRLTVV.

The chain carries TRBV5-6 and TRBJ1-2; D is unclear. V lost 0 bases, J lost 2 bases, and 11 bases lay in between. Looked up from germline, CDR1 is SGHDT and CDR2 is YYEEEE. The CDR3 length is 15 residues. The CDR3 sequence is CASSLAGRWNYGYTF. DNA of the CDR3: TGTGCCAGCAGCTTGGCGGGCCGGTGGAACTATGGCTACACCTTC.

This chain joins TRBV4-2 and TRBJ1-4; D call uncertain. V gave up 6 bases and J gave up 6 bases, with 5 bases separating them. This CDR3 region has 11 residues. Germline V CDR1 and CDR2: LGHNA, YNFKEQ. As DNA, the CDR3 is TGTGCCAGCAGGTCCTATGAAAAACTGTTTTTT. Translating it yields CASRSYEKLFF.